Each of the 4 T cell receptor beta chains below was sequenced from the same sample in a study of cytomegalovirus exposure and HLA in healthy donors. The PCR made use of 60 Vbeta and 13 Jbeta primers. Only in-frame clones appear in the TCRdb table, and some are missing; sequencing was by immunoSEQ multiplex PCR. The listing records 100,000 to 150,000 clones. Sample: PBMCs. Every receptor here comes from a woman in her thirties or forties in good health and CMV-seronegative.

The J gene is TRBJ1-2, the V gene TRBV5-1; D gene uncertain. V was cut by 1 base and J by 3 bases, with 10 bases left in between. CDR1 is SGHRS and CDR2 is YFSETQ in the germline V gene. The CDR3 extends over 14 amino acids. The CDR3 loop is CASSLISLHYGYTF. The DNA for the CDR3 is TGCGCCAGCAGCTTGATCAGTCTCCACTATGGCTACACCTTC.

The genes are TRBV2 and TRBJ2-5, with 8 bases fitting TRBD2. Germline V gene sequence: CDR1 SNHLY, CDR2 FYNNEI. The CDR3 totals 12 residues. V lost 7 bases, J lost 5 bases, and 3 bases stayed unmatched. Here the CDR3 DNA reads TGTGCCAGCAAGTCGGGGGGGGAGACCCAGTACTTC. It is translated as CASKSGGETQYF.

The chain links TRBV7-9 to TRBJ2-7, with 8 positions matching TRBD2. CDR1 is SEHNR, CDR2 FQNEAQ, per germline (reference sequence). Trimming cost V 1 base and J 5 bases; bases outside gene matches: 10. The CDR3 totals 16 residues. CDR3 amino acids: CASSLVIGGGRHEQYV. DNA for the CDR3: TGTGCCAGCAGCTTAGTTATCGGGGGGGGCCGCCACGAGCAGTACGTC.

The rearrangement joins TRBV9 to TRBJ2-1, with D possibly matching TRBD2 (6 bases). CDR1 SGDLS and CDR2 YYNGEE come from the germline V gene. The CDR3 runs 15 residues. The V gene lost 3 bases and the J gene lost 0 bases, with 10 bases spanning the gap. CDR3 region: CASSGTISSYNEQFF. Here the CDR3 DNA reads TGTGCCAGCAGCGGGACTATTAGCTCCTACAATGAGCAGTTCTTC. The full variable domain, in which reference TRBV9 and TRBJ2-1 provide the parts outside the CDR3, is DSGVTQTPKHLITATGQRVTLRCSPRSGDLSVYWYQQSLDQGLQFLIQYYNGEERAKGNILERFSAQQFPDLHSELNLSSLELGDSALYFCASSGTISSYNEQFFGPGTRLTVL.